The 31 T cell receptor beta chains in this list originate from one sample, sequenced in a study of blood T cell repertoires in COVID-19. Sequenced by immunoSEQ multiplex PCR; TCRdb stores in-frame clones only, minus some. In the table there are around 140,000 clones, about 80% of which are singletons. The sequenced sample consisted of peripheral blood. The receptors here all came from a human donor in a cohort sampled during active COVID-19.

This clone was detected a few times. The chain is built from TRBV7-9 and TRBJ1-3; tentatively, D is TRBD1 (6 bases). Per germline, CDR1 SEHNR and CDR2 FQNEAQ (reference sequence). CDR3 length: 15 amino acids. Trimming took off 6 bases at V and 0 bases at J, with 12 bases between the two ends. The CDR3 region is CASSLTGGSGNTIYF. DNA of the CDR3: TGTGCCAGCAGTTTGACAGGAGGCTCTGGAAACACCATATATTTT.

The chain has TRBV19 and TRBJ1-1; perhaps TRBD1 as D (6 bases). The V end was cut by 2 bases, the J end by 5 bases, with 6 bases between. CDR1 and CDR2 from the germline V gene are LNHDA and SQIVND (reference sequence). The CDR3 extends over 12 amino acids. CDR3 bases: TGTGCCAGTAGTATAAGGGGGACTGAAGCTTTCTTT. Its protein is CASSIRGTEAFF.

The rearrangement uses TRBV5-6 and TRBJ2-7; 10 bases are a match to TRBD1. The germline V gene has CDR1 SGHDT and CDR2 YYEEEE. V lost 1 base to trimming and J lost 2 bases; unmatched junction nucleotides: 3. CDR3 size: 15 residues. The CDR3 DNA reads TGTGCCAGCAGCTTGAGTGGGACAGGGGCCTACGAGCAGTACTTC. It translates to CASSLSGTGAYEQYF. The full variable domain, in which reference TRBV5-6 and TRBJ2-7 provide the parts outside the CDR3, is DAGVTQSPTHLIKTRGQQVTLRCSPKSGHDTVSWYQQALGQGPQFIFQYYEEEERQRGNFPDRFSGHQFPNYSSELNVNALLLGDSALYLCASSLSGTGAYEQYFGPGTRLTVT.

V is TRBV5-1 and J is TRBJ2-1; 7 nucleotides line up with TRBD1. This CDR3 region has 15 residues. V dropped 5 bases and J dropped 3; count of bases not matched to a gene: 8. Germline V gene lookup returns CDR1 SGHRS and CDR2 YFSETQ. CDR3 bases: TGCGCCAGCAGTTATACTGGGACAGACTACAATGAGCAGTTCTTC. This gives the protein CASSYTGTDYNEQFF. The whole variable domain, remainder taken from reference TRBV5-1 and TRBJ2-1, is KAGVTQTPRYLIKTRGQQVTLSCSPISGHRSVSWYQQTPGQGLQFLFEYFSETQRNKGNFPGRFSGRQFSNSRSEMNVSTLELGDSALYLCASSYTGTDYNEQFFGPGTRLTVL.

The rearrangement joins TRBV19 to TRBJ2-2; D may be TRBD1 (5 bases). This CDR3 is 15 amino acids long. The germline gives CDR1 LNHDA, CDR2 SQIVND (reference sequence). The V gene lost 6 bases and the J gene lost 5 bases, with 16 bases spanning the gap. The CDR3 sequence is CASRPLLQGTGELFF. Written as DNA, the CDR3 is TGTGCCAGTAGACCTCTACTCCAGGGTACCGGGGAGCTGTTTTTT.

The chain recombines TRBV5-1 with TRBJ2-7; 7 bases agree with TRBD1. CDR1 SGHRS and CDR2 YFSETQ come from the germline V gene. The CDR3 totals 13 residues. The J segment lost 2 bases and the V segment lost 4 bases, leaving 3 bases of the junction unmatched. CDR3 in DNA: TGCGCCAGCAGCGATACAGGGGCCTACGAGCAGTACTTC. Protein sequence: CASSDTGAYEQYF.

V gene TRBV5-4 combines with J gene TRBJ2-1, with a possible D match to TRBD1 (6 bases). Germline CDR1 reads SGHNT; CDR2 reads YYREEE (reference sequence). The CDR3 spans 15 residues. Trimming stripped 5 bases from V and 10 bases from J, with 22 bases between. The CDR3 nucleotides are TGTGCCAGCAGGGGATCGGGACACCCTTTGGGAGAGCAGTTCTTC. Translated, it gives CASRGSGHPLGEQFF.

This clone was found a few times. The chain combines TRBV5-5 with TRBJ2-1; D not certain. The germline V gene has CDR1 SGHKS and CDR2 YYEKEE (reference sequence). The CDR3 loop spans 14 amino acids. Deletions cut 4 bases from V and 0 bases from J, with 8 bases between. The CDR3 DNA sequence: TGTGCCAGCAGCATAAGCGCCTCCTACAATGAGCAGTTCTTC. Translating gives CASSISASYNEQFF.

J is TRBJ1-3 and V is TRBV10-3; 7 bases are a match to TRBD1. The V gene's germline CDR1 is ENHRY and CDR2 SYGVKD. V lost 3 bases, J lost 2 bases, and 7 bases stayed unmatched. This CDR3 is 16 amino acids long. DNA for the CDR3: TGTGCCATCAGTGATTCGGGCAGGGGGGCTGGAAACACCATATATTTT. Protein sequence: CAISDSGRGAGNTIYF.

For the CDR3, the DNA is TGTGCCAGCAGCCCCGGACAGGGGAATGGTGCCGGGGGTTACGAGCAGTACTTC. This translates into CASSPGQGNGAGGYEQYF. This rearrangement joins TRBV7-3 to TRBJ2-7, with 9 bases matching TRBD1. From germline, CDR1 is SGHTA and CDR2 FQGTGA. The V gene end was trimmed by 5 bases and the J gene end by 4 bases; junction bases not matched to a gene: 18. This CDR3 is 18 amino acids long.

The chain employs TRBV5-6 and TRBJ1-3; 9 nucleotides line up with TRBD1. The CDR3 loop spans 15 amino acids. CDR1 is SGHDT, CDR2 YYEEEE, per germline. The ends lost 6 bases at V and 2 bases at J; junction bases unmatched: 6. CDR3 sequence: CASNKGTGTGNTIYF. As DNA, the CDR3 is TGTGCCAGCAACAAAGGGACAGGGACTGGAAACACCATATATTTT.

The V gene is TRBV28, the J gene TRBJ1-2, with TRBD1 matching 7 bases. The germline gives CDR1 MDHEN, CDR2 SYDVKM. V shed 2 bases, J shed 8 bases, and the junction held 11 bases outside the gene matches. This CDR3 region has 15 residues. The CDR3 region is CASSLGDSPLRGYTF. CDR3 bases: TGTGCCAGCAGTTTAGGGGACAGTCCCTTGAGGGGCTACACCTTC.

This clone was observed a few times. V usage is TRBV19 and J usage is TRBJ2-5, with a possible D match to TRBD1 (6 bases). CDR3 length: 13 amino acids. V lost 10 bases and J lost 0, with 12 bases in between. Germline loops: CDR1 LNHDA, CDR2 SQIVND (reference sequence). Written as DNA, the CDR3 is TGTGCCACCGGACAGATGTACCAAGAGACCCAGTACTTC. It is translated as CATGQMYQETQYF.

As DNA, the CDR3 is TGTGCCAGCAGTCAGAACTGGGGAGGACAGGGGGCGCCCGGGGAGCTGTTTTTT. This codes for CASSQNWGGQGAPGELFF. The chain has TRBV6-6 and TRBJ2-2; the match to TRBD1 covers 11 bases. CDR1 MNHNY and CDR2 SVGAGI come from the germline V gene (reference sequence). Trimming cost V 5 bases and J 6 bases; bases outside gene matches: 14. The CDR3 spans 18 residues.

The CDR3, as DNA: TGTGCCAGCAGCCCCATACAGGGGGGCACTGAAGCTTTCTTT. It encodes CASSPIQGGTEAFF. The chain couples TRBV3-1 (or the pseudogene TRBV3-2) to TRBJ1-1; 8 bases match TRBD1. Germline V gene sequence: CDR1 LGHDT, CDR2 YNNKEL (reference sequence). The CDR3 runs to 14 residues. J gave up 4 bases and V 4 bases, and 5 bases lay outside the gene matches.

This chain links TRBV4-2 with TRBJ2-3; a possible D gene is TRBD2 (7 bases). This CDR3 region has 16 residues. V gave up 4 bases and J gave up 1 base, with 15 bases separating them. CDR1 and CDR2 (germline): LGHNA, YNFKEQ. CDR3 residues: CASSRMGGGGTDTQYF. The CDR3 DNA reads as TGTGCCAGCAGCCGAATGGGGGGGGGCGGCACAGATACGCAGTATTTT.

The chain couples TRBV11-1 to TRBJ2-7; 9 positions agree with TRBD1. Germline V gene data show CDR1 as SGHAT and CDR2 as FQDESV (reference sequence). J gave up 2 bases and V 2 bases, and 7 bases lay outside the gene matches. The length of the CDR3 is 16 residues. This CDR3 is CASSLSLDRGTYEQYF. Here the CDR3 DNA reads TGTGCCAGCAGCTTATCCTTGGACAGGGGAACCTACGAGCAGTACTTC.

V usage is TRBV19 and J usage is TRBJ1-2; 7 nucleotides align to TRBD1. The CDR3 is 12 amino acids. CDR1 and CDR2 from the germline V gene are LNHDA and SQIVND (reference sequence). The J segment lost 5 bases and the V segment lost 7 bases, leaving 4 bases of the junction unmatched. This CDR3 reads CASKTGVYGYTF. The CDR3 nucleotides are TGTGCCAGTAAAACAGGGGTTTATGGCTACACCTTC.

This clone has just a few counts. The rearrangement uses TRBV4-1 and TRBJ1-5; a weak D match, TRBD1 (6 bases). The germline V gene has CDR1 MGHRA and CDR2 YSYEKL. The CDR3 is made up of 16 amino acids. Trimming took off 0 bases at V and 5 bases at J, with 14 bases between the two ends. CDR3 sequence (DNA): TGCGCCAGCAGCCAAGAGGGCAGGGGTACCGATCAGCCCCAGCATTTT. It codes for CASSQEGRGTDQPQHF.

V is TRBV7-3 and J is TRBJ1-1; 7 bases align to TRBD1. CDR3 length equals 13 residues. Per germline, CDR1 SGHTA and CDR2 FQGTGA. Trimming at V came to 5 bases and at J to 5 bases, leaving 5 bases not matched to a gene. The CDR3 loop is CASSPRGSTEAFF. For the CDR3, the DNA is TGTGCCAGCAGCCCCAGGGGGAGTACTGAAGCTTTCTTT.

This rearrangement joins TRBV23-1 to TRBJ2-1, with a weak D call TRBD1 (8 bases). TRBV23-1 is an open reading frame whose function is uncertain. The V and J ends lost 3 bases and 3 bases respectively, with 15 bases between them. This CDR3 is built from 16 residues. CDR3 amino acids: CASSHPDREGYNEQFF. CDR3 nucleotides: TGCGCCAGCAGTCACCCGGACAGGGAGGGCTACAATGAGCAGTTCTTC.

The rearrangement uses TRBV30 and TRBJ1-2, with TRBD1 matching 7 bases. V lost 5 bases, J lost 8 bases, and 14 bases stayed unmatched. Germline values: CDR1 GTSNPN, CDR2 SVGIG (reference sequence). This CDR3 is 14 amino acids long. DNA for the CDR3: TGTGCCTGGGGTATCGGGACAGCTCATCCGGGCTACACCTTC. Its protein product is CAWGIGTAHPGYTF.

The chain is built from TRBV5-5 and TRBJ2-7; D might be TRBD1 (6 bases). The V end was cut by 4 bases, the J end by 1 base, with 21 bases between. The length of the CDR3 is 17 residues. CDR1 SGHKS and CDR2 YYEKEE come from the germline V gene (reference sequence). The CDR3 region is CASSLRAGASRSYEQYF. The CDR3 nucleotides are TGTGCCAGCAGCCTACGGGCAGGGGCGAGTCGGTCCTACGAGCAGTACTTC.

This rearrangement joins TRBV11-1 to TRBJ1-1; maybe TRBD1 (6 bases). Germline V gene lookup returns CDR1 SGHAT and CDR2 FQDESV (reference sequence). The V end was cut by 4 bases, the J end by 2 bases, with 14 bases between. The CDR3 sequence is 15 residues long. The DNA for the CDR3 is TGTGCCAGCAGCTCGCTGACAGGATCCAACACTGAAGCTTTCTTT. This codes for CASSSLTGSNTEAFF.

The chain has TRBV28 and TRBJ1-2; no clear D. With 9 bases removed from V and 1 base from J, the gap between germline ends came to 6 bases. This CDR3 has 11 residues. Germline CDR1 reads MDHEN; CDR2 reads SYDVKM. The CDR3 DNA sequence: TGTGCCAGTAACAGTAACTATGGCTACACCTTC. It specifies CASNSNYGYTF.

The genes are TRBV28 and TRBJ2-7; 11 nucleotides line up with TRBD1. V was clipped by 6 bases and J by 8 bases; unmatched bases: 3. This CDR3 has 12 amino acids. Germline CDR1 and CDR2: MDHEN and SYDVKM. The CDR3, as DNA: TGTGCCAGCAGCGGGACAGGGGGGCAGCAGTACTTC. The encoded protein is CASSGTGGQQYF.

This chain's CDR3 is CASSKGQGNTEAFF. The CDR3, as DNA: TGTGCCAGCAGTAAGGGACAGGGGAACACTGAAGCTTTCTTT. V is TRBV28 and J is TRBJ1-1, with TRBD1 identical over 9 bases. J lost 1 base, V lost 5 bases, and 2 bases had no gene match. This CDR3 spans 14 amino acids. Germline loops: CDR1 MDHEN, CDR2 SYDVKM. The variable domain in full, completed from reference TRBV28 and TRBJ1-1, reads DVKVTQSSRYLVKRTGEKVFLECVQDMDHENMFWYRQDPGLGLRLIYFSYDVKMKEKGDIPEGYSVSREKKERFSLILESASTNQTSMYLCASSKGQGNTEAFFGQGTRLTVV.

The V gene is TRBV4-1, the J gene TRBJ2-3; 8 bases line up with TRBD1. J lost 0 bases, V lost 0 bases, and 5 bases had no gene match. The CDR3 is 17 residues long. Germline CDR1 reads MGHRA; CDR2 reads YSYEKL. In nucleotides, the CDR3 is TGCGCCAGCAGCCAAGATCGGCAGGGGGCCAGCACAGATACGCAGTATTTT. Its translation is CASSQDRQGASTDTQYF.

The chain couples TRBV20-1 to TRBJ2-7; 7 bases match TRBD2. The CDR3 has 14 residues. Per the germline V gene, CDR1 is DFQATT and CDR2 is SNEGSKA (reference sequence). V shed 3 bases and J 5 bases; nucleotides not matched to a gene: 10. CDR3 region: CSASVPSGLNEQYF. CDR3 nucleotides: TGCAGTGCTAGTGTCCCTAGCGGTCTTAACGAGCAGTACTTC.

The CDR3 is CASSPSFTGTGYNEQFF. The DNA of the CDR3 is TGTGCCAGCAGTCCCTCTTTTACCGGGACAGGGTACAATGAGCAGTTCTTC. The rearrangement links TRBV6-6 to TRBJ2-1, with 9 bases that match TRBD1. V lost 5 bases, J lost 4 bases, and 12 bases stayed unmatched. Germline V gene sequence: CDR1 MNHNY, CDR2 SVGAGI (reference sequence). There are 17 residues in the CDR3.

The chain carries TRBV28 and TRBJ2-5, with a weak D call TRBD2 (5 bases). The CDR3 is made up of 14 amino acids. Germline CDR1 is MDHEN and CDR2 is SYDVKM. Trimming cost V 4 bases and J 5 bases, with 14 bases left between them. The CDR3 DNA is TGTGCCAGCAGTTCGCCTAGCTCGGGGGAGACCCAGTACTTC. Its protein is CASSSPSSGETQYF.